This entry lists 5 T cell receptor beta chains sequenced from one sample in a study of cytomegalovirus exposure and HLA in healthy donors. 13 Jbeta primers and 60 Vbeta primers were used for the PCR. The method was immunoSEQ multiplex PCR; TCRdb's version includes in-frame clones alone and lacks a portion of them. The sample includes about 160,000 clones, approximately 80% of them seen just once. The sequencing sample was made of PBMCs. The origin of the receptors is a male donor in good health and CMV-seronegative.

This chain connects TRBV9 to TRBJ2-5; weak D call: TRBD2 (5 bases). The germline CDR1 and CDR2 sequences are SGDLS and YYNGEE. Trimming removed 0 bases at V and 5 bases at J, with 14 bases between. The CDR3 totals 15 residues. CDR3 DNA: TGTGCCAGCAGCGTAGAGAGCTTGAGGGAGGAGACCCAGTACTTC. Residues: CASSVESLREETQYF.

This clone has only a few counts. The gene calls are TRBV6-5 and TRBJ2-2; the D gene is possibly TRBD1 (5 bases). The CDR3 is 13 residues long. The germline V and J ends were trimmed by 6 bases and 0 bases, with 5 bases remaining between them. Per germline, CDR1 MNHEY and CDR2 SVGAGI. CDR3 DNA: TGTGCCAGCAGGGACACGAACACCGGGGAGCTGTTTTTT. It is translated as CASRDTNTGELFF.

The chain recombines TRBV11-2 with TRBJ1-1, with D hard to call. The ends were cut back, 0 bases at V and 1 base at J, with 6 bases in the middle. CDR3 length equals 14 residues. The germline CDR1 and CDR2 sequences are SGHAT and FQNNGV. The CDR3 nucleotides are TGTGCCAGCAGCTTAGATCCGGGGAACACTGAAGCTTTCTTT. It translates to CASSLDPGNTEAFF.

The chain links TRBV29-1 to TRBJ2-7, with 7 nucleotides matching TRBD1. V lost 4 bases and J lost 0; bases outside the gene matches: 3. Germline values: CDR1 SQVTM, CDR2 ANQGSEA. The CDR3 covers 13 residues. The CDR3 sequence is CSVGGGPSYEQYF. CDR3 nucleotide sequence: TGCAGCGTTGGAGGGGGCCCCTCCTACGAGCAGTACTTC.

This sequence joins TRBV15 and TRBJ2-1; 12 nucleotides line up with TRBD2. This CDR3 has 16 residues. Germline V CDR1 and CDR2: LNHNV, YYDKDF (reference sequence). The V and J ends lost 1 base and 4 bases, in that order; junction bases with no gene match: 2. The CDR3 loop reads CATSRVTSGGYNEQFF. The DNA for the CDR3 is TGTGCCACCAGCAGAGTTACTAGCGGGGGGTACAATGAGCAGTTCTTC.